This T cell receptor beta chain appears in the sequencing data of a study of control samples from healthy donors and cancer patients. The germline V gene has CDR1 MDHEN and CDR2 SYDVKM. The CDR3 is 15 amino acids. Trimming cost V 7 bases and J 4 bases, with 17 bases left between them. Assay: immunoSEQ multiplex PCR; the TCRdb copy retains only in-frame clones and omits some. Here the sample spans under 70,000 clones, 75% to 95% being singletons. This chain joins TRBV28 and TRBJ2-1; no clear D. Sequenced material: PBMCs. The TCR originated in a woman aged 45-59 years with colorectal cancer. In DNA, the CDR3 is TGTGCCAGCAAACTTGGCGGTCCCTCTTACAATGAGCAGTTCTTC. Amino acids: CASKLGGPSYNEQFF.